These T cell receptor beta chains were read from a single sample in a study of blood T cell repertoires in COVID-19. Repertoires were generated with immunoSEQ multiplex PCR, while TCRdb's copy carries only in-frame clones and drops some. The sample includes about 180,000 clones, over 75% of them seen just once. Material: PBMCs or T cells enriched from blood (not recorded which). The source of these receptors is a young woman who had recovered from COVID-19. CDR3s include the opening cysteine and the closing phenylalanine or tryptophan. The D gene is left open where the match is weak.

J: TRBJ1-6
V: TRBV4-2
D: TRBD1
CDR3: CASSQAGGGSPLHF

J: TRBJ1-2
V: TRBV6-2/TRBV6-3
D: .
CDR3: CASSSPRSIYGYTF

J: TRBJ2-5
V: TRBV2
D: TRBD2
CDR3: CASKAGETETQYF

J: TRBJ1-2
V: TRBV5-1
D: TRBD1
CDR3: CASSSDHPHGTGLNYGYTF

J: TRBJ2-7
V: TRBV27
D: TRBD2
CDR3: CASSSSGTGSYEQYF

J: TRBJ2-7
V: TRBV5-1
D: TRBD2
CDR3: CASSSPLVAGDRKQYF

J: TRBJ2-7
V: TRBV5-6
D: TRBD1
CDR3: CASSSGTGAYEQYF

J: TRBJ2-5
V: TRBV6-4
D: .
CDR3: CASSDSGRGIQETQYF

J: TRBJ2-7
V: TRBV12-3/TRBV12-4
D: .
CDR3: CASIDSPYEQYF

J: TRBJ1-1
V: TRBV2
D: .
CDR3: CASIEGENTEAFF

J: TRBJ2-7
V: TRBV19
D: .
CDR3: CASSLQRQANEQYF

J: TRBJ2-7
V: TRBV3-1/TRBV3-2
D: TRBD1
CDR3: CASSQAWDSFYEQYF

J: TRBJ2-7
V: TRBV6-2/TRBV6-3
D: .
CDR3: CASSLWTETSYEQYF

J: TRBJ1-5
V: TRBV27
D: .
CDR3: CASSPGFLQPQHF

J: TRBJ1-1
V: TRBV28
D: TRBD1
CDR3: CASRKKFGTGTGTEAFF

J: TRBJ1-4
V: TRBV7-9
D: .
CDR3: CASSYQEGATNEKLFF

J: TRBJ1-5
V: TRBV18
D: .
CDR3: CASSQEAGAGPQHF

J: TRBJ1-2
V: TRBV30
D: TRBD1
CDR3: CAWSRDSKSINYGYTF

J: TRBJ2-1
V: TRBV3-1/TRBV3-2
D: TRBD2
CDR3: CASSQEASGGYNEQFF

J: TRBJ1-4
V: TRBV2
D: .
CDR3: CASSEDTSGGEKLFF

J: TRBJ2-7
V: TRBV2
D: TRBD1
CDR3: CASSELGQSYEQYF

J: TRBJ1-1
V: TRBV3-1/TRBV3-2
D: TRBD1
CDR3: CASSPWDSKNTEAFF

J: TRBJ1-2
V: TRBV24-1
D: .
CDR3: CATSVDSYGYTF

J: TRBJ2-1
V: TRBV7-2
D: TRBD2
CDR3: CASSPRGSGGPDEQFF

J: TRBJ1-1
V: TRBV6-5
D: .
CDR3: CASSYADSYTEAFF

J: TRBJ1-4
V: TRBV28
D: TRBD1
CDR3: CASTSIPGQGTTNEKLFF

J: TRBJ2-7
V: TRBV5-1
D: .
CDR3: CASSLGGGSYEQYF

J: TRBJ1-2
V: TRBV28
D: .
CDR3: CASSLLAGWDGYTF

J: TRBJ2-7
V: TRBV29-1
D: TRBD1
CDR3: CSVEAWDRGYEQYF

J: TRBJ1-4
V: TRBV15
D: .
CDR3: CATSRVGWAPKLFF

J: TRBJ1-3
V: TRBV28
D: .
CDR3: CASTGGYGNTIYF

J: TRBJ2-2
V: TRBV12-3/TRBV12-4
D: .
CDR3: CASSSWAGELFF

J: TRBJ2-5
V: TRBV28
D: .
CDR3: CASSLVLQGTQYF

J: TRBJ1-3
V: TRBV7-2
D: .
CDR3: CASSLDRDGGNTIYF

J: TRBJ1-5
V: TRBV28
D: TRBD1
CDR3: CASSPSTGATGLYSNQPQHF

J: TRBJ1-2
V: TRBV5-1
D: TRBD1
CDR3: CASRTGGDGYTF

J: TRBJ2-7
V: TRBV19
D: TRBD1
CDR3: CASSATGYSYEQYF

J: TRBJ1-1
V: TRBV4-1
D: .
CDR3: CASRSEFKNTEAFF

J: TRBJ2-7
V: TRBV7-6
D: .
CDR3: CASSLDGGRGASYEQYF

J: TRBJ1-5
V: TRBV23-1
D: .
CDR3: CASRLVAGISNQPQHF

J: TRBJ2-7
V: TRBV14
D: TRBD2
CDR3: CASSLGTSGSYEQYF

J: TRBJ2-7
V: TRBV27
D: .
CDR3: CASSFRRGEQYF

J: TRBJ2-7
V: TRBV3-1/TRBV3-2
D: TRBD2
CDR3: CASSQRLAGPWWDEQYF

J: TRBJ2-7
V: TRBV27
D: TRBD1
CDR3: CASSHKGQSSYEQYF

J: TRBJ1-4
V: TRBV15
D: .
CDR3: CATSRDKGPFSNEKLFF

J: TRBJ2-6
V: TRBV24-1
D: TRBD1
CDR3: CATSEPGGRGANVLTF

J: TRBJ2-7
V: TRBV6-2/TRBV6-3
D: TRBD1
CDR3: CASSYPQGQGSEQYF

J: TRBJ2-5
V: TRBV10-3
D: TRBD2
CDR3: CAISDSERGAETQYF

J: TRBJ2-5
V: TRBV13
D: .
CDR3: CASSLAGETQYF